A single T cell receptor (beta chain) is shown here with its context. Its antigen is unknown. One end of the junction varies from germline; a read error may be responsible. Germline CDR1 SGHRS, CDR2 YFSETQ. The CDR3 totals 17 residues. The data stem from a study of post-analysis software for immune sequencing data. Overall study context: Secondary progressive, relapsing-remitting and progressive-relapsing multiple sclerosis were among the included disease courses.

Overall study results and limits: When the samples were clustered directly with F measure, those that had been prepared in the same batch showed strong co-clustering. Controls significantly exceeded multiple sclerosis patients in normalized Chao1 diversity. Elevated frequency relative to controls characterized about 5 TRBV segments in patients, TRBV5-6, TRBV5-1 and TRBV20-1 among them.

TCR beta cDNA libraries included unique molecular identifiers. T cells, about 0.95 to 10 million of them, yielded some 500,000 cDNA molecules. TCRdb reprocessed the PCR reads with MiXCR, giving one entry per CDR3 protein. The sample has hundreds of thousands of distinct CDR3 sequences, roughly 40% seen once; the top ten hold approximately 1.7%. This clonotype was sampled from a girl aged 5-17 years with multiple sclerosis. Sequenced material: blood. The chain recombines TRBV5-1 with TRBJ2-3; 8 bases match TRBD1. The CDR3 reads CASSSGDRGSRTDAQYF. The CDR3 nucleotides are TGCGCCAGCAGCTCAGGAGACAGGGGCTCTCGCACAGATGCGCAGTATTTT.